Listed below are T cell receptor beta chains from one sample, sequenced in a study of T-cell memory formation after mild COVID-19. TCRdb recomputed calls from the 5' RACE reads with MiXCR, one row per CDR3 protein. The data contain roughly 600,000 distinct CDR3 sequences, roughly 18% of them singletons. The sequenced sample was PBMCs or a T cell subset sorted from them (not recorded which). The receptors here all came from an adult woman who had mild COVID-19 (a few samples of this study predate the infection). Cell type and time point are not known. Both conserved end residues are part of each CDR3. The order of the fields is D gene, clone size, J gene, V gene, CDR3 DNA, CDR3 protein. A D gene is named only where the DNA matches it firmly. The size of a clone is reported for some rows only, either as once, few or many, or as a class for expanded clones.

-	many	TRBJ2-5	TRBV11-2	TGTGCCAGCAGCTTAGACTGGGCAGGGACCCAGTACTTC	CASSLDWAGTQYF
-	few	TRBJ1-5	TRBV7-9	TGTGCCAGCAGCACCGGGACAACAAGCAATCAGCCCCAGCATTTT	CASSTGTTSNQPQHF
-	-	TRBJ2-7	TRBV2	TGTGCCAGCAGTGAACGAGGCAGGGCCGACTCCTACGAGCAGTACTTC	CASSERGRADSYEQYF
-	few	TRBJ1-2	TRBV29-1	TGCAGCGTGGACGGACCGCAGTATGGCTACACCTTC	CSVDGPQYGYTF
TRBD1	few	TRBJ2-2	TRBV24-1	TGTGCCACCAGGGGACAGGGGTGGTCCGGGGAGCTGTTTTTT	CATRGQGWSGELFF
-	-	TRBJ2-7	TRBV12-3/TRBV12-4	TGTGCCAGCAGTTCTTTAACCTACGAGCAGTACTTC	CASSSLTYEQYF
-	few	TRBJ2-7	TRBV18	TGTGCCAGCTCACCATCGTACGGCGGAGAAAACGAGCAGTACTTC	CASSPSYGGENEQYF
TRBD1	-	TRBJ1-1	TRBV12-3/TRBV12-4	TGTGCCAGCAACCTCGATGGACAGGTGAACACTGAAGCTTTCTTT	CASNLDGQVNTEAFF
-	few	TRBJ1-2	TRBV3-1	TGTGCCAGCAGCCAGTTCGAGGGGACTGGCTACACCTTC	CASSQFEGTGYTF
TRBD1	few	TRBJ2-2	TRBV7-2	TGTGCCAGCAGCTTAGCGGGTTTGCGGACAGGGAAAACCGGGGAGCTGTTTTTT	CASSLAGLRTGKTGELFF
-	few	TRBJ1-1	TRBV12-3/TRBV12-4	TGTGCCAGCAGTTCCGGACCCCCGGAGAACACTGAAGCTTTCTTT	CASSSGPPENTEAFF
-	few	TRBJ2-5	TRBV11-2	TGTGCCAGCAGCTCGTCTTGGGCAGGGGTCGGAGAGACCCAGTACTTC	CASSSSWAGVGETQYF
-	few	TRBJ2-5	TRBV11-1	TGTGCCAGCAGCGCCCGGGACAATAAAGAGACCCAGTACTTC	CASSARDNKETQYF
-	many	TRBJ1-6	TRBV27	TGTGCCAGCACCGCCGGGGGGGCCGGAAATTCACCCCTCCACTTT	CASTAGGAGNSPLHF
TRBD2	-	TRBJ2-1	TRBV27	TGTGCCAGCAGTTTGTTTAATGGCGGGAGGAGGAATGAGCAGTTCTTC	CASSLFNGGRRNEQFF
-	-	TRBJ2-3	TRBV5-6	TGTGCCAGCAGCGTGACTAGTTCGGATACGCAGTATTTT	CASSVTSSDTQYF
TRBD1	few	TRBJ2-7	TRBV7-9	TGTGCCAGCAGCGCACGACAGGGAACCCCCTACGAGCAGTACTTC	CASSARQGTPYEQYF
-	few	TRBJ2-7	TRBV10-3	TGTGCCATCAGTGCCGTGCGGGACGTCGAGCAGTACTTC	CAISAVRDVEQYF
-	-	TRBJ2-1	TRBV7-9	TGTGCCAGCAGTTTTCCGTGGTTCGGGAAAAATGAGCAGTTCTTC	CASSFPWFGKNEQFF
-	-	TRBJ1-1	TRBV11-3	TGTGCCAGCAGCTTTCGGGGGAGCCCTGAAGCTTTCTTT	CASSFRGSPEAFF
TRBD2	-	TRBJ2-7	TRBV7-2	TGTGCCAGCAGCAAAAAGGGACTAGCGGGAAACTACGAGCAGTACTTC	CASSKKGLAGNYEQYF
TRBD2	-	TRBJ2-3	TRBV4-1	TGCGCCAGCAGCTTTAGCGGGGGCACAAAAAATACGCAGTATTTT	CASSFSGGTKNTQYF
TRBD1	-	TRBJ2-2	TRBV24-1	TGTGCCGTAGGGACAGGGAACACCGGGGAGCTGTTTTTT	CAVGTGNTGELFF
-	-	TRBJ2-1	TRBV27	TGTGCCTCCTCCCCCGGGGTTCCCTCCTACAATGAGCAGTTCTTC	CASSPGVPSYNEQFF
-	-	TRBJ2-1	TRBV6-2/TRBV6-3	TGTGCCAGCACCCAAGACTGGGGGGCGGATGAGCAGTTCTTC	CASTQDWGADEQFF
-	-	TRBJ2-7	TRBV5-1	TGCGCCAGCAGCTTGGAATCCATCGGAGCTTTAAACTCCTACGAGCAGTACTTC	CASSLESIGALNSYEQYF
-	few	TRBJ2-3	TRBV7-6	TGTGCCAGCAGCCCCCCCTCCCTAGGGGCAGATACGCAGTATTTT	CASSPPSLGADTQYF
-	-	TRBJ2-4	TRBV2	TGTGCCAGCAGGAGGGCGGAATCTGATCGGGACATTCAGTACTTC	CASRRAESDRDIQYF
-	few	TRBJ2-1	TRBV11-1	TGTGCCAGCAGTACCCCTCTCCAGGGGATTGCCTACAATGAGCAGTTCTTC	CASSTPLQGIAYNEQFF
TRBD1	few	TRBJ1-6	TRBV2	TGTGCCAGCATTGTCCTGGACAGGGCAAATTCACCCCTCCACTTT	CASIVLDRANSPLHF
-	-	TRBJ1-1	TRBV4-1	TGCGCCAGCAGCCCATCAGTTCTCCGGAGGGAGATACGAGTTACTGAAGCTTTCTTT	CASSPSVLRREIRVTEAFF
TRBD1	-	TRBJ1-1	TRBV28	TGTGCCAGCAGTAGCCCGGGACAGCCAAACACTGAAGCTTTCTTT	CASSSPGQPNTEAFF
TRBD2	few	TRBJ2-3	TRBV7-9	TGTGGAGCGGGGTTTACAGATACGCAGTATTTT	CGAGFTDTQYF
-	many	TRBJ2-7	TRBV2	TGTGCCAGCAGTGTACTGCCGGAGGGGGTCGAGCAGTACTTC	CASSVLPEGVEQYF
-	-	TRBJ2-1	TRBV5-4	TGTGCCAGCGGATCGACTCAGGTCAATGAGCAGTTCTTC	CASGSTQVNEQFF
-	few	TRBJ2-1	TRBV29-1	TGCAGCGTTGAAGACCCTTTACAGGGATACAATGAGCAGTTCTTC	CSVEDPLQGYNEQFF
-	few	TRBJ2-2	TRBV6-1	TGTGCCAGCACCTTCAGCCGTAACACCGGGGAGCTGTTTTTT	CASTFSRNTGELFF
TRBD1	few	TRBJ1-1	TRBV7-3	TGTGCCAGCAGCTTAACGGGGACAGGTTACACTGAAGCTTTCTTT	CASSLTGTGYTEAFF
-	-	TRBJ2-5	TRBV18	TGTGCCAGCTCACCACCGTCGGGGATAGAGACCCAGTACTTC	CASSPPSGIETQYF
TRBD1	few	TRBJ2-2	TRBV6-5	TGTGCCAGCAGCCTACCCGGGACAGGGGACACCGGGGAGCTGTTTTTT	CASSLPGTGDTGELFF
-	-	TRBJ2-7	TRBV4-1	TGCGCCAGCAGCCAAGATAACAGGCAGCAGTACTTC	CASSQDNRQQYF
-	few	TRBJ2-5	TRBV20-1	TGCAGTGCTAGTACAGGACCGCGAGAGACCCAGTACTTC	CSASTGPRETQYF
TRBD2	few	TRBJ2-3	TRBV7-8	TGTGCCAGCAGCTCCACCTTAGTAAGAGCGGGAGGCGGCGGAGGAAGCACAGATACGCAGTATTTT	CASSSTLVRAGGGGGSTDTQYF
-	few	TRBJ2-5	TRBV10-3	TGTGCCATCAGTGGGCAGACTCGAGAGACCCAGTACTTC	CAISGQTRETQYF
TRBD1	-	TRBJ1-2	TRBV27	TGTGCCAGCAGTCAAACGACAGGGTTGAGTGGCTACACCTTC	CASSQTTGLSGYTF
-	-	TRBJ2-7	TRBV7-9	TGTGCCAGCAGCTTCGGGGGAGATCTATACGAGCAGTACTTC	CASSFGGDLYEQYF